Below, one T cell receptor beta chain is given with its context. What it binds is not known. Each sample had at least 6 million PBMCs isolated. The data were obtained in a study of blood T cells in healthy people across ages. General study results and limits: Researchers deemed the diversity estimates from one million T cells underestimates. Relative to aged donors, long-lived donors carried more naive CD4+ cells and displayed higher diversity.

Alongside a J-beta primer mix, a sample-barcoded 5' primer served in a second PCR lasting about 7 to 11 cycles. TCRdb ran MiXCR on the 5' RACE reads and lists one entry per CDR3 protein. The data hold 1.5 million to 2 million distinct CDR3 sequences, with less than 50% observed a single time. The receptor's source is a woman aged 40 to 55 in good health. The specimen was blood.

CDR3 protein: CATSRGEDEQYF. For the CDR3, the DNA is TGTGCCACCAGCAGAGGGGAGGATGAGCAGTACTTC. The chain recombines TRBV15 with TRBJ2-7; weak D call: TRBD2 (6 bases). CDR1 LNHNV and CDR2 YYDKDF come from the germline V gene (reference sequence). Trimming shortened V by 1 base and J by 7 bases, and 8 bases separated the two germline ends. The CDR3 contains 12 residues.